This T cell receptor (beta chain) was recorded in a study of stem cell transplantation in POMP-related autoinflammatory disease. Sequenced by immunoSEQ multiplex PCR; TCRdb stores in-frame clones only, minus some. The sample lists some 68,000 clones, approximately 90% occurring once. Findings and caveats of the study: Fewer unique TRB V-J gene pairings were identified in patients with PRAID.

With 0 bases removed from V and 7 bases from J, the gap between germline ends came to 13 bases. Germline V gene lookup returns CDR1 SGHRS and CDR2 YFSETQ. The CDR3 consists of 14 residues. To note about this clone: Antigen unknown.

This TCR came from a human patient with POMP-related autoinflammation and immune dysregulation (PRAID). Some T cells may possibly be graft donor cells. Specimen: CD4+ T cells from PBMCs, collected after stem cell transplantation. V usage is TRBV5-1 and J usage is TRBJ1-2, with a weak D call TRBD1 (5 bases). As DNA, the CDR3 is TGCGCCAGCAGCTTGGCCGTAAGGGGAACTGGCTACACCTTC. Translating gives CASSLAVRGTGYTF.